Listed below are T cell receptor beta chains from one sample, sequenced in a study of T-cell reconstitution after alpha-beta-depleted transplantation in children. Using its own MiXCR run on the PCR reads, TCRdb lists one record per CDR3 protein. The profile shows roughly 570,000 distinct CDR3 sequences, more than 20% of them singletons. This sample comprised PBMCs, obtained before TCRalphabeta/CD19-depleted stem cell transplant. These receptors came from a boy in the first two years of life with Wiskott-Aldrich syndrome, due to receive a stem cell transplant. Both conserved end residues are part of each CDR3. D genes are given only for firm matches. Clone size is not always given. Where it is, it says once, few, many or a class for expanded clones.

D,J,V,size,CDR3,DNA
TRBD2,TRBJ2-1,TRBV24-1,NA,CATSEGSGGIYNEQFF,TGTGCCACCAGTGAGGGGAGCGGGGGGATTTACAATGAGCAGTTCTTC
TRBD1,TRBJ1-4,TRBV20-1,NA,CSAPGQGEKLFF,TGCAGTGCCCCGGGACAGGGGGAAAAACTGTTTTTT
TRBD2,TRBJ2-1,TRBV4-2,NA,CASSQDSRLARNEQFF,TGTGCCAGCAGCCAAGATAGCCGACTAGCGCGGAATGAGCAGTTCTTC
TRBD1,TRBJ2-7,TRBV5-1,few,CASSFMGQGNYEQYF,TGCGCCAGCAGCTTTATGGGACAGGGCAACTACGAGCAGTACTTC
NA,TRBJ2-2,TRBV5-1,NA,CASSAKVGARTGELFF,TGCGCCAGCAGCGCGAAGGTCGGGGCGCGCACCGGGGAGCTGTTTTTT
NA,TRBJ1-1,TRBV20-1,few,CSASVMARNTEAFF,TGCAGTGCTAGTGTAATGGCACGGAACACTGAAGCTTTCTTT
NA,TRBJ1-2,TRBV2,few,CASSDLGNYGYTF,TGTGCCAGCAGTGACCTCGGGAACTATGGCTACACCTTC
TRBD2,TRBJ2-1,TRBV10-1,NA,CASSDSSGRAGEQFF,TGCGCCAGCAGTGATAGTAGCGGGAGGGCCGGTGAGCAGTTCTTC
TRBD2,TRBJ2-1,TRBV29-1,NA,CSVEDRELAGAGQFF,TGCAGCGTTGAAGATAGGGAACTAGCGGGAGCTGGGCAGTTCTTC
NA,TRBJ2-7,TRBV10-2,few,CASSEPGLASYEQYF,TGCGCCAGCAGCGAACCCGGGCTAGCGTCCTACGAGCAGTACTTC
NA,TRBJ2-7,TRBV5-1,NA,CASRGRHYEQYF,TGCGCCAGCAGAGGTCGTCACTACGAGCAGTACTTC
NA,TRBJ1-4,TRBV20-1,NA,CSAGHENEKLFF,TGCAGTGCGGGACATGAAAATGAAAAACTGTTTTTT
TRBD2,TRBJ2-1,TRBV7-9,NA,CASSLVAGRDEQFF,TGTGCCAGCAGCTTAGTAGCGGGAAGGGATGAGCAGTTCTTC
NA,TRBJ2-1,TRBV5-1,NA,CASSLQAGSYNEQFF,TGCGCCAGCAGCCTCCAGGCAGGATCCTACAATGAGCAGTTCTTC
NA,TRBJ1-2,TRBV6-2/TRBV6-3,NA,CATKRTELNYGYTF,TGTGCCACCAAGAGGACGGAGTTGAACTATGGCTACACCTTC
NA,TRBJ1-2,TRBV11-2,NA,CASSLGSIYGYTF,TGTGCCAGCAGCTTAGGTTCTATCTATGGCTACACCTTC
NA,TRBJ2-7,TRBV20-1,NA,CSAKSSRSYEQYF,TGCAGTGCTAAAAGCAGCCGATCCTACGAGCAGTACTTC
TRBD2,TRBJ2-7,TRBV20-1,few,CSASGLAGDEQYF,TGCAGTGCTAGTGGACTAGCGGGGGACGAGCAGTACTTC
NA,TRBJ1-2,TRBV12-3/TRBV12-4,once,CASSLRRNNGYTF,TGTGCCAGCAGTTTGCGGAGGAACAATGGCTACACCTTC
TRBD1,TRBJ2-2,TRBV7-9,NA,CASSGRQGIGELFF,TGTGCCAGCAGCGGACGACAGGGGATCGGGGAGCTGTTTTTT
NA,TRBJ1-2,TRBV30,NA,CAWSKPEGRYGYTF,TGTGCCTGGAGTAAGCCTGAGGGCCGGTATGGCTACACCTTC
TRBD1,TRBJ1-1,TRBV20-1,few,CSAREMEGAPVVTEAFF,TGCAGTGCTAGAGAGATGGAGGGGGCGCCGGTGGTCACTGAAGCTTTCTTT
TRBD1,TRBJ2-3,TRBV14,NA,CASSQDPRLGDRSGTQYF,TGTGCCAGCAGCCAAGATCCAAGGTTGGGGGACAGATCCGGTACGCAGTATTTT
TRBD2,TRBJ2-2,TRBV7-2,few,CASSLRLAGDTGELFF,TGTGCCAGCAGCTTAAGACTAGCGGGAGACACCGGGGAGCTGTTTTTT
NA,TRBJ2-7,TRBV12-3/TRBV12-4,few,CASSPSPGWHEQYF,TGTGCCAGCAGCCCAAGCCCTGGGTGGCACGAGCAGTACTTC
NA,TRBJ2-7,TRBV20-1,few,CSARGGLEQYF,TGCAGTGCTAGGGGGGGGCTGGAGCAGTACTTC
TRBD1,TRBJ1-6,TRBV6-5,few,CASSYEGAGNSPLHF,TGTGCCAGCAGTTATGAGGGGGCTGGAAATTCACCCCTCCACTTT
TRBD1,TRBJ2-7,TRBV2,NA,CASCRTGGYEQYF,TGTGCCAGCTGCCGGACAGGGGGCTACGAGCAGTACTTC
NA,TRBJ1-1,TRBV5-1,NA,CASSLWEAGGFAEAFF,TGCGCCAGCAGCTTGTGGGAGGCAGGAGGATTCGCTGAAGCTTTCTTT
NA,TRBJ2-3,TRBV10-3,NA,CAMGTDPDTQYF,TGTGCCATGGGCACCGATCCAGATACGCAGTATTTT
NA,TRBJ2-1,TRBV14,NA,CASSLIRPDYNEQFF,TGTGCCAGCAGCCTCATCCGCCCAGACTACAATGAGCAGTTCTTC
NA,TRBJ2-3,TRBV5-1,NA,CASSFLGALTDTQYF,TGCGCCAGCAGCTTTCTAGGAGCCCTCACAGATACGCAGTATTTT
NA,TRBJ2-5,TRBV29-1,NA,CSVGSWATETQYF,TGCAGCGTTGGGTCCTGGGCCACAGAGACCCAGTACTTC
TRBD1,TRBJ1-5,TRBV6-1,few,CASSPDRGGGQPQHF,TGTGCCAGCAGTCCCGACAGGGGAGGCGGGCAGCCCCAGCATTTT
NA,TRBJ2-7,TRBV20-1,NA,CSVGIWTGSSYEQYF,TGCAGTGTAGGGATATGGACTGGGAGCTCCTACGAGCAGTACTTC
NA,TRBJ2-5,TRBV20-1,NA,CSAPGRRETQYF,TGCAGTGCGCCAGGGCGACGGGAGACCCAGTACTTC
TRBD2,TRBJ2-3,TRBV5-1,NA,CASSLAGGGSGTQYF,TGCGCCAGCAGCTTGGCCGGAGGCGGGAGCGGAACGCAGTATTTT
NA,TRBJ2-3,TRBV10-1,few,CASSESGGMRDTQYF,TGCGCCAGCAGTGAAAGCGGAGGGATGAGAGATACGCAGTATTTT
TRBD2,TRBJ2-2,TRBV7-8,few,CASHGLAGGTGELFF,TGTGCCAGCCACGGACTAGCGGGAGGAACCGGGGAGCTGTTTTTT
NA,TRBJ2-7,TRBV12-3/TRBV12-4,NA,CASRRTEYEQYF,TGTGCCAGCAGGCGAACAGAGTACGAGCAGTACTTC
NA,TRBJ2-2,TRBV3-1,NA,CASSHWSTGELFF,TGTGCCAGCAGCCACTGGTCCACCGGGGAGCTGTTTTTT
NA,TRBJ2-1,TRBV5-1,many,CASSLTSSYNEQFF,TGCGCCAGCAGCTTGACTAGCTCCTACAATGAGCAGTTCTTC
NA,TRBJ1-4,TRBV27,NA,CASSRMTGTNEKLFF,TGTGCCAGCAGTAGGATGACAGGAACTAATGAAAAACTGTTTTTT
NA,TRBJ2-2,TRBV10-3,few,CAISGTQGNTGELFF,TGTGCCATCAGTGGGACTCAGGGGAACACCGGGGAGCTGTTTTTT
NA,TRBJ2-5,TRBV7-9,few,CASSKGTGDPFETQYF,TGTGCCAGCAGTAAAGGGACGGGAGACCCCTTTGAGACCCAGTACTTC
NA,TRBJ1-6,TRBV12-3/TRBV12-4,NA,CASSYREGSPLHF,TGTGCCAGCAGTTACCGGGAGGGCTCACCCCTCCACTTT
TRBD1,TRBJ2-2,TRBV25-1,few,CASRGQGVAGELFF,TGTGCCAGCAGGGGACAGGGGGTAGCCGGGGAGCTGTTTTTT
TRBD1,TRBJ2-7,TRBV5-1,NA,CASSLFSGQGDYEQYF,TGCGCCAGCAGCTTGTTTTCCGGACAGGGGGACTACGAGCAGTACTTC
NA,TRBJ2-4,TRBV12-3/TRBV12-4,few,CASSFGGASKNIQYF,TGTGCCAGCAGTTTTGGGGGGGCTTCCAAAAACATTCAGTACTTC